The T cell receptor beta chain described here comes from a study of T cell responses to AZD1222 COVID-19 vaccine. Study-wide results and caveats: Vaccine-associated CD4 TCRs ranged over spike, dominating at 160-218 and 743-854. Recipients of two AZD1222 doses showed rising Spike-specific TCR breadth and depth.

Points on this clone: Antigen: not known.

Sequenced by immunoSEQ multiplex PCR; TCRdb stores in-frame clones only, minus some. The repertoire holds about 99,000 clones, with 91% as singletons. The V gene's germline CDR1 is MNHEY and CDR2 SVGAGI. V lost 4 bases, J lost 3 bases, and 15 bases lay in between. The CDR3 extends over 15 amino acids. The sequencing here drew on peripheral blood, taken on day 0 of AZD1222 vaccination. This sequence originates from an adult in good health. V is TRBV6-5 and J is TRBJ1-2, with D perhaps TRBD1 (6 bases). In nucleotides, the CDR3 is TGTGCCAGCAGTTCCCCAGGGGTTTCGGACTATGGCTACACCTTC. Its translation: CASSSPGVSDYGYTF.